The 25 T cell receptor beta chains reported below all come from one sample, sequenced in a study of vaccination and CD4 T cells after COVID-19. The Oncomine TCR Beta short-read assay sequenced DNA from cultured CD4+ T cells. MiXCR, applied by TCRdb to the PCR reads, yields one record per CDR3 protein. The data show about 22,000 distinct CDR3 sequences, with over 25% seen just once and roughly 12% held by the top ten. Described treatment: approximately 9-day PBMC culture with coronavirus spike peptide pools or control peptides (ViraFEST assay). Their antigens are not known. Source material: cultured CD4+ T cells from blood. The receptor source for this set is a human donor with COVID-19.

This chain links TRBV20-1 with TRBJ2-1; the match to TRBD2 covers 9 bases. This CDR3 has 13 amino acids. CDR1 is DFQATT and CDR2 is SNEGSKA in the germline V gene (reference sequence). With V trimmed by 7 bases and J by 7 bases, 8 bases remained unmatched. The CDR3 bases are TGCAGTGTTTTGCGGGGGGGCGGTAATGAGCAGTTCTTC. This codes for CSVLRGGGNEQFF.

The chain combines TRBV29-1 with TRBJ1-3; D gene ambiguous. V dropped 5 bases and J dropped 1 base, with 3 bases sitting between them. The CDR3 runs 11 residues. The germline V gene encodes CDR1 SQVTM and CDR2 ANQGSEA. The CDR3 loop reads CSVLSGNTIYF. CDR3 bases: TGCAGCGTTCTATCTGGAAACACCATATATTTT.

CDR3 loop: CASSPRGAGYGYTF. The CDR3 nucleotides are TGTGCCAGCAGTCCCCGGGGGGCGGGCTATGGCTACACCTTC. The V gene is TRBV12-3 or TRBV12-4, the J gene TRBJ1-2, with D perhaps TRBD1 (6 bases). This CDR3 has 14 amino acids. V lost 5 bases and J 4 bases, leaving 14 bases between the germline ends.

The sample holds a few counts of this clonotype. The chain joins TRBV7-3 to TRBJ2-2, with unresolved D. V was pared by 5 bases and J by 7 bases, with 11 bases between. Per the germline V gene, CDR1 is SGHTA and CDR2 is FQGTGA. CDR3 length equals 13 residues. The CDR3 loop reads CASSTPPSGELFF. In DNA, the CDR3 is TGTGCCAGCAGCACCCCCCCTAGCGGGGAGCTGTTTTTT. The full variable domain, in which reference TRBV7-3 and TRBJ2-2 provide the parts outside the CDR3, is GAGVSQTPSNKVTEKGKYVELRCDPISGHTALYWYRQSLGQGPEFLIYFQGTGAADDSGLPNDRFFAVRPEGSVSTLKIQRTERGDSAVYLCASSTPPSGELFFGEGSRLTVL.

This clonotype was counted between two and nine times. The V and J genes are TRBV4-1 and TRBJ1-2; 7 bases are a match to TRBD1. Trimming cost V 4 bases and J 7 bases; bases outside gene matches: 12. Germline-derived CDR1 and CDR2 are MGHRA and YSYEKL. This CDR3 spans 15 amino acids. The CDR3 is CASSPSLGGAFGYTF. The CDR3 region has the DNA TGCGCCAGCAGCCCCTCCTTAGGGGGCGCGTTTGGCTACACCTTC.

The rearrangement links TRBV20-1 to TRBJ2-5, with 13 bases lining up with TRBD2. This CDR3 spans 14 amino acids. Losses at the gene ends were 5 bases for V and 7 bases for J; bases not matched to a gene: 7. Germline V lookup: CDR1 DFQATT, CDR2 SNEGSKA (reference sequence). This CDR3 is CSAGGLAGRGTQYF. CDR3 coding DNA: TGCAGTGCTGGGGGACTAGCGGGGCGGGGGACCCAGTACTTC.

This clonotype is medium-sized in the sample. This rearrangement joins TRBV27 to TRBJ1-6, with unresolved D. V was pared by 2 bases and J by 14 bases, with 16 bases between. CDR1 and CDR2 (germline): MNHEY, SMNVEV (reference sequence). The CDR3 spans 14 residues. The CDR3 nucleotides are TGTGCCAGCAGTTTAACCTCCGAGGGCCGGACCCTCCACTTT. Translated, it gives CASSLTSEGRTLHF.

This clonotype occurred a few times. The chain has TRBV6-1 and TRBJ2-6, with no clear D. CDR1 and CDR2 from the germline V gene are MNHNS and SASEGT. Trimming removed 5 bases at V and 4 bases at J, with 12 bases between. The CDR3 extends over 15 amino acids. CDR3 in amino acids: CASSPTGKGANVLTF. The CDR3 nucleotides are TGTGCCAGCAGTCCCACTGGGAAAGGGGCCAACGTCCTGACTTTC.

This clonotype was seen more than once but under ten times. This rearrangement joins TRBV27 to TRBJ1-2; D not resolved. There are 14 residues in the CDR3. Trimming removed 5 bases from V and 2 bases from J, with 12 bases in between. Germline CDR1 and CDR2: MNHEY and SMNVEV (reference sequence). DNA for the CDR3: TGTGCCAGCAGTCCTCGGGCTTTAAACTATGGCTACACCTTC. This translates into CASSPRALNYGYTF.

This clonotype has only a few counts. This chain links TRBV2 with TRBJ2-5; D is unresolved. The CDR3 totals 11 residues. Germline V lookup: CDR1 SNHLY, CDR2 FYNNEI. Trimming cost V 5 bases and J 4 bases, with 5 bases left between them. The CDR3 DNA is TGTGCCAGCAGTAACGGAGAGACCCAGTACTTC. Translated: CASSNGETQYF.

This chain joins TRBV19 and TRBJ1-5, with D maybe TRBD1 (5 bases). The CDR3 extends over 17 amino acids. V lost 11 bases, J lost 6 bases, and 29 bases lay in between. Germline assignment: CDR1 LNHDA and CDR2 SQIVND (reference sequence). The CDR3 DNA is TGTGCCTCAAGCGGAATGACAGCGGGTATTGTTCGTCAGCCCCAGCATTTT. This codes for CASSGMTAGIVRQPQHF. The whole variable domain, filled in from reference TRBV19 and TRBJ1-5, reads DGGITQSPKYLFRKEGQNVTLSCEQNLNHDAMYWYRQDPGQGLRLIYYSQIVNDFQKGDIAEGYSVSREKKESFPLTVTSAQKNPTAFYLCASSGMTAGIVRQPQHFGDGTRLSIL.

This clonotype showed up just a few times. V gene TRBV6-2 or TRBV6-3 combines with J gene TRBJ2-5, with 9 bases lining up with TRBD1. CDR1 and CDR2 from the germline V gene are MNHEY and SVGEGT. V dropped 4 bases and J dropped 6; count of bases not matched to a gene: 6. The CDR3 loop spans 14 amino acids. The CDR3 region has the DNA TGTGCCAGCAGTTTCGGACAGGGGCCACAGACCCAGTACTTC. This gives the protein CASSFGQGPQTQYF.

This clonotype was seen only once. A junction end diverges from the germline sequence, so it may reflect a read error. This rearrangement joins TRBV19 to TRBJ2-6; D gene unclear. CDR1 is LNHDA, CDR2 SQIVND, per germline (reference sequence). The CDR3 runs 14 residues. CDR3 residues: CASTIGSGANVLTF. Here the CDR3 DNA reads TGTGCCAGTACTATAGGCTCTGGGGCCAACGTCCTGACTTTC. The variable domain in full, completed from reference TRBV19 and TRBJ2-6, reads DGGITQSPKYLFRKEGQNVTLSCEQNLNHDAMYWYRQDPGQGLRLIYYSQIVNDFQKGDIAEGYSVSREKKESFPLTVTSAQKNPTAFYLCASTIGSGANVLTFGAGSRLTVL.

This clonotype was counted between two and nine times. The rearrangement links TRBV7-2 to TRBJ2-5; D may be TRBD1 (5 bases). The CDR3 contains 18 residues. The V end lost 8 bases, the J end lost 1 base, and 26 bases lay between the germline ends. CDR1 is SGHTA and CDR2 is FQGNSA in the germline V gene. The CDR3 here is CASVGVGPGSLSQETQYF. The DNA of the CDR3 is TGTGCCAGCGTCGGTGTGGGGCCGGGCAGCTTAAGCCAAGAGACCCAGTACTTC.

The chain joins TRBV7-3 to TRBJ2-2; no clear D gene. The germline V gene has CDR1 SGHTA and CDR2 FQGTGA. The V and J ends lost 4 bases and 2 bases respectively, with 2 bases between them. The CDR3 is made up of 12 amino acids. CDR3 coding DNA: TGTGCCAGCAGCTCCAACACCGGGGAGCTGTTTTTT. Its translation: CASSSNTGELFF.

The CDR3 spells CASSSLAPITDTQYF. The CDR3 nucleotides read TGCGCCAGCAGCTCCCTAGCGCCAATCACAGATACGCAGTATTTT. The chain carries TRBV5-1 and TRBJ2-3; D is perhaps TRBD2 (6 bases). V gave up 3 bases and J gave up 2 bases, with 13 bases separating them. The CDR3 is 15 amino acids. The germline V gene encodes CDR1 SGHRS and CDR2 YFSETQ.

This chain joins TRBV6-1 and TRBJ1-1; a possible D gene is TRBD1 (5 bases). The V end lost 2 bases, the J end lost 5 bases, and 18 bases lay between the germline ends. The CDR3 spans 16 residues. CDR1 and CDR2 from the germline V gene are MNHNS and SASEGT. As DNA, the CDR3 is TGTGCCAGCAGTGAATATGGAAGCAGGGTATTTACTGAAGCTTTCTTT. This translates into CASSEYGSRVFTEAFF.

This clonotype was observed a few times. J is TRBJ1-2 and V is TRBV20-1; 12 positions agree with TRBD1. CDR3 size: 16 residues. From germline, CDR1 is DFQATT and CDR2 SNEGSKA (reference sequence). V shed 1 base, J shed 7 bases, and the junction held 10 bases outside the gene matches. The CDR3 DNA is TGCAGTGCTAGAGTGGGACAGGGGGCGACCATAGGTGGCTACACCTTC. This sequence encodes CSARVGQGATIGGYTF.

The chain recombines TRBV20-1 with TRBJ2-3, with 11 positions matching TRBD2. The CDR3 sequence is 15 residues long. The V gene end was trimmed by 4 bases and the J gene end by 4 bases; junction bases not matched to a gene: 7. CDR1 is DFQATT and CDR2 is SNEGSKA in the germline V gene (reference sequence). The CDR3 loop is CSATPGTSGSDTQYF. CDR3 in DNA: TGCAGTGCTACTCCCGGGACTAGCGGTTCAGATACGCAGTATTTT.

The gene calls are TRBV5-1 and TRBJ2-3; TRBD2 might be the D (5 bases). Germline-derived CDR1 and CDR2 are SGHRS and YFSETQ. The V end was cut by 1 base, the J end by 1 base, with 10 bases between. This CDR3 contains 15 residues. DNA for the CDR3: TGCGCCAGCAGCTTGCGGGGTGTGGGCACAGATACGCAGTATTTT. Translating gives CASSLRGVGTDTQYF.

This clonotype was recorded a few times. This sequence joins TRBV30 and TRBJ1-1; D is undetermined. The CDR3 runs to 14 residues. Trimming left V 1 base short and J 4 bases short, with 13 bases between. Germline CDR1 and CDR2: GTSNPN and SVGIG (reference sequence). The CDR3 loop is CAWSAQTASTEAFF. CDR3 DNA: TGTGCCTGGAGTGCCCAAACAGCGAGCACTGAAGCTTTCTTT.

The V and J genes are TRBV4-3 and TRBJ2-3; D is undetermined. V lost 0 bases and J lost 4, with 5 bases in between. Germline V gene data show CDR1 as LGHNA and CDR2 as YSLEER. The CDR3 spans 13 residues. The CDR3 reads CASSQDFSDTQYF. For the CDR3, the DNA is TGCGCCAGCAGCCAAGATTTTTCAGATACGCAGTATTTT.

The chain joins TRBV11-2 to TRBJ1-6; perhaps TRBD1 as D (6 bases). Germline V gene lookup returns CDR1 SGHAT and CDR2 FQNNGV. The CDR3 is 16 amino acids. Trimming took 2 bases from V and 2 from J, leaving 10 bases between them. CDR3 nucleotides: TGTGCCAGCAGCTTAAGGGGGGGAGCCTATAATTCACCCCTCCACTTT. It specifies CASSLRGGAYNSPLHF. Together with reference TRBV11-2 and TRBJ1-6, the CDR3 gives the full variable domain: EAGVAQSPRYKIIEKRQSVAFWCNPISGHATLYWYQQILGQGPKLLIQFQNNGVVDDSQLPKDRFSAERLKGVDSTLKIQPAKLEDSAVYLCASSLRGGAYNSPLHFGNGTRLTVT.

The rearrangement uses TRBV5-1 and TRBJ1-5; TRBD1 is a possible D gene (5 bases). Germline-derived CDR1 and CDR2 are SGHRS and YFSETQ. The CDR3 has 15 residues. V was pared by 5 bases and J by 0 bases, with 12 bases between. The CDR3 here is CASRQGGNSNQPQHF. The CDR3 DNA follows: TGCGCCAGCAGGCAGGGAGGTAATAGCAATCAGCCCCAGCATTTT.

The chain is built from TRBV25-1 and TRBJ2-5, with 10 nucleotides matching TRBD1. The germline V gene encodes CDR1 MGHDK and CDR2 SYGVNS. The CDR3 is made up of 16 amino acids. J was trimmed by 0 bases and V by 8 bases; bases with no gene match: 9. The CDR3 protein is CASGGQGGIYQETQYF. The DNA for the CDR3 is TGTGCCAGCGGCGGACAGGGGGGGATCTACCAAGAGACCCAGTACTTC.